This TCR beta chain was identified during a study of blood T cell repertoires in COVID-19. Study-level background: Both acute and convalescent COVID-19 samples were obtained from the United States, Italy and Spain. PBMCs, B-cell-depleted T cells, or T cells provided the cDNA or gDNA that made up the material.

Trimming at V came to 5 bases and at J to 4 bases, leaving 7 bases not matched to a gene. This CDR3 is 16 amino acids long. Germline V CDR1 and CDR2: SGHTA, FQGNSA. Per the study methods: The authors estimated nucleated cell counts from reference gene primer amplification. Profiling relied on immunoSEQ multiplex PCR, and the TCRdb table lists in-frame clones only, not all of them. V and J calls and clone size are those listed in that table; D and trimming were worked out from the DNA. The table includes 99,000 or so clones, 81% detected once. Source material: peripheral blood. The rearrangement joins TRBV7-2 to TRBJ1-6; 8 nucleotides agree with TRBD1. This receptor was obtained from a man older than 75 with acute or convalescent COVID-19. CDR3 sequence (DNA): TGTGCCAGCAGCCCTGACAGGGGAGGTTATAATTCACCCCTCCACTTT. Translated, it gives CASSPDRGGYNSPLHF.